These 13 T cell receptor beta chains were sequenced from one sample in a study of blood T cell repertoires in COVID-19. Clones were read by immunoSEQ multiplex PCR, and TCRdb kept only the in-frame ones, dropping some. The sample has some 490,000 clones; 70% to 90% are singletons. Source material: PBMCs or T cells enriched from blood (not recorded which). These receptors were collected from a woman aged 60-70 years who had recovered from COVID-19.

The rearrangement joins TRBV19 to TRBJ1-4; D is unclear. V gave up 6 bases and J gave up 0 bases, with 8 bases separating them. CDR1 and CDR2 from the germline V gene are LNHDA and SQIVND (reference sequence). The CDR3 totals 14 residues. The CDR3 here is CASRQTATNEKLFF. The CDR3 DNA reads as TGTGCCAGTAGACAGACGGCAACTAATGAAAAACTGTTTTTT.

The chain carries TRBV5-1 and TRBJ2-1; TRBD1 aligns across 8 bases. This CDR3 spans 17 amino acids. In germline, CDR1 is SGHRS, CDR2 YFSETQ. V trimming: 0 bases; J trimming: 2 bases; junction bases outside the gene matches: 7. CDR3 region: CASSLAFPGGAYNEQFF. The CDR3 nucleotides are TGCGCCAGCAGCTTGGCCTTCCCAGGGGGCGCCTACAATGAGCAGTTCTTC.

The rearrangement uses TRBV29-1 and TRBJ2-5; weak D call: TRBD2 (6 bases). This CDR3 spans 13 amino acids. CDR1 and CDR2 (germline): SQVTM, ANQGSEA. Trimming stripped 7 bases from V and 2 bases from J, with 14 bases between. The CDR3, as DNA: TGCAGCGCCGGGACTCCACTTCAAGAGACCCAGTACTTC. Amino acid sequence: CSAGTPLQETQYF. The variable domain in full, completed from reference TRBV29-1 and TRBJ2-5, reads SAVISQKPSRDICQRGTSLTIQCQVDSQVTMMFWYRQQPGQSLTLIATANQGSEATYESGFVIDKFPISRPNLTFSTLTVSNMSPEDSSIYLCSAGTPLQETQYFGPGTRLLVL.

This clone occurred once. V gene TRBV6-1 combines with J gene TRBJ2-7; D is perhaps TRBD1 (5 bases). Trimming stripped 0 bases from V and 6 bases from J, with 6 bases between. CDR3 length equals 12 residues. Germline values: CDR1 MNHNS, CDR2 SASEGT. The CDR3 region has the DNA TGTGCCAGCAGTGAAGCAGGGGTCGAGCAGTACGTC. Its protein is CASSEAGVEQYV.

A word on this clone: Other DNA variants within this sample encode the same CDR3. The chain has TRBV13 and TRBJ2-3; 11 positions agree with TRBD2. Germline V gene lookup returns CDR1 PRHDT and CDR2 FYEKMQ (reference sequence). V was pared by 5 bases and J by 6 bases, with 4 bases of the junction left unmatched. There are 14 residues in the CDR3. DNA for the CDR3: TGTGCCAGCAGCCCTAGACTAGCGGGGGATACGCAGTATTTT. Its protein product is CASSPRLAGDTQYF. Full variable domain (missing parts from reference TRBV13 and TRBJ2-3): AAGVIQSPRHLIKEKRETATLKCYPIPRHDTVYWYQQGPGQDPQFLISFYEKMQSDKGSIPDRFSAQQFSDYHSELNMSSLELGDSALYFCASSPRLAGDTQYFGPGTRLTVL.

The genes are TRBV30 and TRBJ1-5, with D tentatively TRBD1 (5 bases). The CDR3 contains 16 residues. Trimming stripped 4 bases from V and 2 bases from J, with 18 bases between. The germline V gene encodes CDR1 GTSNPN and CDR2 SVGIG (reference sequence). The CDR3 region is CAWKAKRTGGNQPQHF. CDR3 sequence (DNA): TGTGCCTGGAAGGCCAAACGGACGGGGGGCAATCAGCCCCAGCATTTT.

About this clone: A much more abundant neighbour one base away suggests this may be a read error. The identical CDR3 is also encoded by other nucleotide sequences in the sample. The chain has TRBV5-1 and TRBJ1-5, with 8 bases matching TRBD1. CDR1 and CDR2 (germline): SGHRS, YFSETQ. CDR3 length equals 15 residues. The junction had 2 bases not matched to a gene; V was cut back by 1 base and J by 2 bases. The DNA for the CDR3 is TGCGCCAGCAGCTTGCAGGGGGCTGGCAATCAGCCCCAGCATTTT. It yields the protein CASSLQGAGNQPQHF.

This chain uses TRBV5-1 with TRBJ1-1; possibly TRBD1 for D (6 bases). The CDR3 totals 16 residues. Germline CDR1 is SGHRS and CDR2 is YFSETQ. V was clipped by 0 bases and J by 1 base, with 13 bases between them. Here the CDR3 reads CASSLAPLQGNTEAFF. The CDR3 region has the DNA TGCGCCAGCAGCTTGGCCCCTCTACAGGGGAACACTGAAGCTTTCTTT.

The chain couples TRBV29-1 to TRBJ1-5; D is perhaps TRBD1 (6 bases). Germline assignment: CDR1 SQVTM and CDR2 ANQGSEA. V lost 0 bases and J lost 9, with 15 bases in between. The length of the CDR3 is 14 residues. The CDR3 region is CSVEDPRGQPPQHF. The CDR3 region has the DNA TGCAGCGTTGAAGATCCGAGAGGACAGCCGCCCCAGCATTTT.

This clone was counted a few times. The chain carries TRBV5-1 and TRBJ2-7; 10 nucleotides agree with TRBD1. J gave up 4 bases and V 4 bases, and 2 bases lay outside the gene matches. This CDR3 has 13 residues. Germline-derived CDR1 and CDR2 are SGHRS and YFSETQ. For the CDR3, the DNA is TGCGCCAGCAGCCGGGACAGGGGATACGAGCAGTACTTC. It yields the protein CASSRDRGYEQYF.

The rearrangement links TRBV7-9 to TRBJ2-2; D possibly corresponds to TRBD1 (6 bases). V lost 6 bases and J lost 3, with 11 bases in between. CDR3 length: 14 residues. The germline gives CDR1 SEHNR, CDR2 FQNEAQ (reference sequence). The CDR3, as DNA: TGTGCCAGCAGTTTGGACAGTTACACCGGGGAGCTGTTTTTT. Translated: CASSLDSYTGELFF.

The chain joins TRBV2 to TRBJ1-6; a weak D match, TRBD1 (6 bases). V lost 3 bases and J 4 bases, leaving 7 bases between the germline ends. This CDR3 comprises 14 residues. CDR1 is SNHLY and CDR2 is FYNNEI in the germline V gene. Here the CDR3 DNA reads TGTGCCAGCAGTGACACAGGGTATAATTCACCCCTCCACTTT. Protein sequence: CASSDTGYNSPLHF.

This clone was recorded only once. CDR3 DNA sequence: TGTGCCTGGAGCTTCGACAGGGGAGGCGGTGAAAAACTGTTTTTT. This encodes CAWSFDRGGGEKLFF. The rearrangement links TRBV30 to TRBJ1-4; 8 positions agree with TRBD1. Germline values: CDR1 GTSNPN, CDR2 SVGIG (reference sequence). The CDR3 extends over 15 amino acids. V gave up 3 bases and J gave up 7 bases; unmatched junction bases: 10. The whole variable domain, filled in from reference TRBV30 and TRBJ1-4, reads SQTIHQWPATLVQPVGSPLSLECTVEGTSNPNLYWYRQAAGRGLQLLFYSVGIGQISSEVPQNLSASRPQDRQFILSSKKLLLSDSGFYLCAWSFDRGGGEKLFFGSGTQLSVL.